The present T cell receptor beta chain was sequenced within a study of kidney transplant recipient with SARS-CoV-2 infection. The CDR3 extends over 12 amino acids. Trimming stripped 5 bases from V and 8 bases from J, with 10 bases between. Per germline, CDR1 MDHEN and CDR2 SYDVKM. TCRdb re-called the reads through MiXCR, storing one row per CDR3 protein. The sample consists of 200,000 to 300,000 distinct CDR3 sequences, under 35% of them appearing once. This sequence was found in a male patient between 25 and 39 years old who had COVID-19 and was a kidney transplant recipient. Some of the T cells might come from the graft donor. The chain combines TRBV28 with TRBJ2-1, with no clear D. Sequencing was performed on a blood sample, taken at baseline and on day 111 from a kidney transplant recipient. As DNA, the CDR3 is TGTGCCAGCAGTCCCCGGTTCGATGAGCAGTTCTTC. As protein: CASSPRFDEQFF.